This T cell receptor (beta chain) was retrieved from a study of cytomegalovirus exposure and HLA in healthy donors. On the study more broadly: The same platform used for the approximately 670 first-cohort repertoires was also used for the 90 to 150 validation repertoires, as a later analysis reported. General observations from the study: The authors listed approximately 160 TCR beta chains as cytomegalovirus-associated.

V shed 4 bases and J 6 bases; nucleotides not matched to a gene: 10. Germline CDR1 reads PRHDT; CDR2 reads FYEKMQ (reference sequence). The CDR3 has 16 residues. Here immunoSEQ multiplex PCR was the method, and the copy in TCRdb shows in-frame clones only, minus some. The data show approximately 200,000 clones, 75% to 85% seen once. This clone was recorded at least ten times. Its target is unknown. The origin of this receptor is a woman aged 25 to 39 in good health and CMV-seropositive. The sequenced sample consisted of PBMCs. V and J are TRBV13 and TRBJ2-2; the match to TRBD2 covers 8 bases. The CDR3 is CASSWAAGGPPGELFF. In DNA form, the CDR3 reads TGTGCCAGCAGCTGGGCGGCGGGAGGCCCCCCCGGGGAGCTGTTTTTT.